This is a list of T cell receptor beta chains from one sample in a study of blood T cell repertoires in COVID-19. The table came from immunoSEQ multiplex PCR; TCRdb's copy has only in-frame clones and leaves some out. The table records approximately 180,000 clones, 87% of them present only once. Sequencing input: peripheral blood. Every receptor here comes from a woman between 50 and 59 years old with acute or convalescent COVID-19. The CDR3 runs from the conserved cysteine through the conserved F or W. The D gene is left open where the match is weak. The size entry is marked missing in some rows and otherwise reads once, few, many or a size class.

>TRBV11-3|TRBJ2-5|.|few
TGTGCCAGCAGCTCTAGACGAGTTCAAGAGACCCAGTACTTC
CASSSRRVQETQYF
>TRBV18|TRBJ2-7|TRBD2|.
TGTGCCAGCTCACTCCAGACAGGTACGGGAGGGGAGCAGTACTTC
CASSLQTGTGGEQYF
>TRBV11-3|TRBJ1-1|.|.
TGTGCCAGCAGCTTAGTAAGCGGGGGCGGCACTGAAGCTTTCTTT
CASSLVSGGGTEAFF
>TRBV9|TRBJ2-7|.|few
TGTGCCAGCAGCGTAGGTGGAGAGGTGGGCGAGCAGTACTTC
CASSVGGEVGEQYF
>TRBV6-2/TRBV6-3|TRBJ2-3|.|.
TGTGCCAGCAGTTACGAGGCAGGGCCAGATACGCAGTATTTT
CASSYEAGPDTQYF
>TRBV9|TRBJ1-2|TRBD1|.
TGTGCCAGCAACAGGGGGCTTTCCACTAACTATGGCTACACCTTC
CASNRGLSTNYGYTF
>TRBV30|TRBJ1-1|.|.
TGTGCCTGGTCTACAGGGAACAAGAACACTGAAGCTTTCTTT
CAWSTGNKNTEAFF
>TRBV19|TRBJ2-5|TRBD1|.
TGTGCCAGTAGCAGGACAGGGGAAGAGACCCAGTACTTC
CASSRTGEETQYF
>TRBV4-3|TRBJ2-3|TRBD1|.
TGCGCCAGCAGTCCAGACAGGGGGCAATCAGATACGCAGTATTTT
CASSPDRGQSDTQYF
>TRBV5-4|TRBJ2-5|TRBD2|.
TGTGCCAGCAGCGGGGGGACTAGAGGGGAGGAGACCCAGTACTTC
CASSGGTRGEETQYF
>TRBV18|TRBJ2-3|.|.
TGTGCCAGCTCACCCGCCAGGACATCCACAGATACGCAGTATTTT
CASSPARTSTDTQYF
>TRBV6-2/TRBV6-3|TRBJ2-7|TRBD1|.
TGTGCCAGCAGTTACAATATCTCCGGGACAGGGGGCTACGAGCAGTACTTC
CASSYNISGTGGYEQYF
>TRBV9|TRBJ2-3|TRBD2|.
TGTGCCAGCAGACCACATCATAGCGGGAGGACAGATACGCAGTATTTT
CASRPHHSGRTDTQYF
>TRBV19|TRBJ1-1|.|once
TGTGCCAGTAGTATATCGGGATGGCGGGCTGAAGCTTTCTTT
CASSISGWRAEAFF